The sequence of this T cell receptor (beta chain) was determined in a study of blood T cell repertoires in COVID-19. At the level of the study: Some COVID-19 samples were acute and others convalescent; all came from the United States, Italy and Spain. Sources were T cells, B-cell-depleted T cells, or PBMCs; the material itself was cDNA or gDNA.

Assay: immunoSEQ multiplex PCR; the TCRdb copy retains only in-frame clones and omits some. Among about 90,000 clones listed, approximately 83% were seen once. Germline CDR1 MDHEN, CDR2 SYDVKM. CDR3 size: 14 residues. The V gene lost 6 bases and the J gene lost 0 bases, with 9 bases spanning the gap. The chain uses TRBV28 and TRBJ1-3; D gene uncertain. Sequenced input: peripheral blood. The receptor was derived from an elderly woman with active or convalescent COVID-19. This CDR3 reads CASSTVASGNTIYF. Written as DNA, the CDR3 is TGTGCCAGCAGCACAGTCGCCTCTGGAAACACCATATATTTT.